What follows are 22 T cell receptor beta chains derived from one specimen sequenced in a study of PD-1 blockade in classical Hodgkin lymphoma. The method was immunoSEQ multiplex PCR; TCRdb's version includes in-frame clones alone and lacks a portion of them. The repertoire holds over 1,500 clones, with around four fifths as singletons. Stated time point: cycle 4 day 1 (C4D1), after 6 weeks of nivolumab. In every patient, relapse followed autologous stem cell transplantation, while exposure to brentuximab vedotin differed. Using magnetic negative selection, the CD4+ T cells were separated out of thawed PBMCs. The sample consisted of CD4+ T cells from blood, taken before the fourth cycle of nivolumab. The source of these receptors is a human donor with classical Hodgkin lymphoma.

The chain recombines TRBV7-9 with TRBJ1-3, with D uncertain. CDR1 is SEHNR, CDR2 FQNEAQ, per germline (reference sequence). CDR3 length equals 12 residues. Trimming stripped 5 bases from V and 7 bases from J, with 9 bases between. The CDR3 loop is CASSHSMNTIYF. The CDR3 region has the DNA TGTGCCAGCAGCCACTCGATGAACACCATATATTTT.

The chain uses TRBV19 and TRBJ1-1, with D uncertain. From germline, CDR1 is LNHDA and CDR2 SQIVND (reference sequence). The CDR3 loop spans 15 amino acids. V was pared by 2 bases and J by 0 bases, with 10 bases between. This CDR3 reads CASSITGFLNTEAFF. The DNA for the CDR3 is TGTGCCAGTAGTATAACGGGTTTCCTGAACACTGAAGCTTTCTTT. Looking up the rest from reference TRBV19 and TRBJ1-1 gives the full variable domain: DGGITQSPKYLFRKEGQNVTLSCEQNLNHDAMYWYRQDPGQGLRLIYYSQIVNDFQKGDIAEGYSVSREKKESFPLTVTSAQKNPTAFYLCASSITGFLNTEAFFGQGTRLTVV.

CDR3: CASTPGGDYGYTF. For the CDR3, the DNA is TGCGCCAGCACCCCAGGCGGAGACTATGGCTACACCTTC. The J gene is TRBJ1-2, the V gene TRBV5-1, with D uncertain. The CDR3 is made up of 13 amino acids. V was clipped by 6 bases and J by 3 bases, with 12 bases between them. CDR1 and CDR2 (germline): SGHRS, YFSETQ.

This chain's CDR3 is CASSYSGGAFF. As DNA, the CDR3 is TGTGCCAGCAGTTACTCAGGGGGGGCTTTCTTT. The chain carries TRBV6-6 and TRBJ1-1; D possibly corresponds to TRBD1 (6 bases). The CDR3 covers 11 residues. V was cut by 0 bases and J by 11 bases, with 7 bases left in between. From germline, CDR1 is MNHNY and CDR2 SVGAGI (reference sequence).

This chain uses TRBV6-4 with TRBJ1-2; possibly TRBD1 for D (5 bases). V was trimmed by 1 base and J by 8 bases, leaving 14 bases between them. This CDR3 spans 14 amino acids. The V gene's germline CDR1 is MRHNA and CDR2 SNTAGT. The CDR3 DNA sequence: TGTGCCAGCAGTGACTTCAGGGACCCAGGAGGCTACACCTTC. Its translation is CASSDFRDPGGYTF.

Points on this clone: This same CDR3 is encoded by further DNA sequences in the sample. Here the CDR3 DNA reads TGCAGCGTTGAAGGGGTGATGAATGAGCAGTACTTC. Amino acid sequence: CSVEGVMNEQYF. This sequence joins TRBV29-1 and TRBJ2-7; D call uncertain. Trimming took off 1 base at V and 7 bases at J, with 11 bases between the two ends. CDR1 is SQVTM and CDR2 is ANQGSEA in the germline V gene. This CDR3 is 12 amino acids long.

The chain joins TRBV4-1 to TRBJ1-1, with D uncertain. This CDR3 is built from 15 residues. CDR1 is MGHRA and CDR2 is YSYEKL in the germline V gene. Trimming removed 4 bases at V and 2 bases at J, with 14 bases between. CDR3 in amino acids: CASSPRPLTNTEAFF. CDR3 coding DNA: TGCGCCAGCAGCCCCCGACCGCTGACAAACACTGAAGCTTTCTTT.

This clone was detected a few times. V gene TRBV7-6 combines with J gene TRBJ2-7; the D gene is possibly TRBD2 (6 bases). Germline V gene sequence: CDR1 SGHVS, CDR2 FNYEAQ. V was pared by 0 bases and J by 0 bases, with 6 bases between. This CDR3 region has 14 residues. This chain's CDR3 is CASSLAGGSYEQYF. Here the CDR3 DNA reads TGTGCCAGCAGCTTAGCGGGGGGCTCCTACGAGCAGTACTTC. The full variable domain, in which reference TRBV7-6 and TRBJ2-7 provide the parts outside the CDR3, is GAGVSQSPRYKVTKRGQDVALRCDPISGHVSLYWYRQALGQGPEFLTYFNYEAQQDKSGLPNDRFSAERPEGSISTLTIQRTEQRDSAMYRCASSLAGGSYEQYFGPGTRLTVT.

V gene TRBV11-1 combines with J gene TRBJ2-1; D is ambiguous. CDR3 size: 11 residues. CDR1 and CDR2 from the germline V gene are SGHAT and FQDESV (reference sequence). The V end lost 9 bases, the J end lost 5 bases, and 8 bases lay between the germline ends. CDR3 protein: CASLWDNEQFF. For the CDR3, the DNA is TGTGCCAGTCTCTGGGACAATGAGCAGTTCTTC.

CDR3 in amino acids: CATGGPSSYEQYF. The CDR3 nucleotides are TGTGCCACCGGGGGACCGAGCTCCTACGAGCAGTACTTC. V is TRBV15 and J is TRBJ2-7; D may correspond to TRBD1 or TRBD2 (5 bases each). The CDR3 is made up of 13 amino acids. Per germline, CDR1 LNHNV and CDR2 YYDKDF (reference sequence). Trimming took 8 bases from V and 0 from J, leaving 11 bases between them.

This chain connects TRBV19 to TRBJ2-7; D unclear. The germline V gene encodes CDR1 LNHDA and CDR2 SQIVND (reference sequence). Trimming took off 11 bases at V and 4 bases at J, with 9 bases between the two ends. The length of the CDR3 is 10 residues. The CDR3 sequence is CAPEVYEQYF. Written as DNA, the CDR3 is TGTGCCCCAGAGGTGTACGAGCAGTACTTC.

The CDR3 region is CASSESVLGGRSSYNEQFF. The DNA of the CDR3 is TGCGCCAGCAGTGAGTCGGTCCTAGGCGGGAGGAGCTCCTACAATGAGCAGTTCTTC. V and J are TRBV10-1 and TRBJ2-1; 8 bases match TRBD2. V lost 0 bases to trimming and J lost 0 bases; unmatched junction nucleotides: 10. This CDR3 has 19 amino acids. Germline assignment: CDR1 WNHNN and CDR2 SYGVQD (reference sequence).

This clone is categorized as large. The chain is built from TRBV2 and TRBJ1-2; a weak D match, TRBD1 (5 bases). CDR3 length equals 18 residues. In germline, CDR1 is SNHLY, CDR2 FYNNEI. V lost 7 bases to trimming and J lost 8 bases, with 32 bases between them. The chain's CDR3 is CASKEPGTPLKGFEGYTF. The CDR3 nucleotides read TGTGCCAGCAAGGAACCCGGGACTCCCCTGAAAGGATTCGAGGGCTACACCTTC.

This clone was picked up a small number of times. The chain links TRBV11-3 to TRBJ2-1; D is undetermined. Germline CDR1 and CDR2: SGHNT and YENEEA. The CDR3 is 15 amino acids. With 3 bases removed from V and 0 bases from J, the gap between germline ends came to 9 bases. CDR3 protein: CASSLTPYSYNEQFF. The CDR3 DNA reads TGTGCCAGCAGCTTGACGCCCTACTCCTACAATGAGCAGTTCTTC.

The rearrangement uses TRBV28 and TRBJ2-7; D is possibly TRBD1 or TRBD2 (5 bases each). Germline V gives CDR1 MDHEN, CDR2 SYDVKM. Trimming cost V 3 bases and J 2 bases, with 29 bases left between them. This CDR3 comprises 20 residues. The CDR3 nucleotides read TGTGCCAGCAGTTTTACTCATGGGGTGGTAAGCGAAGGGACGGCCTACGAGCAGTACTTC. This codes for CASSFTHGVVSEGTAYEQYF.

The chain has TRBV30 and TRBJ2-4; D not resolved. The CDR3 is 11 amino acids. V was pared by 2 bases and J by 5 bases, with 4 bases between. Germline V gene data show CDR1 as GTSNPN and CDR2 as SVGIG (reference sequence). This chain's CDR3 is CAWSTENIQYF. The CDR3 DNA is TGTGCCTGGAGTACGGAAAACATTCAGTACTTC.

The V and J genes are TRBV5-8 and TRBJ1-6; D gene unclear. CDR3 length: 12 amino acids. In germline, CDR1 is SGHTS, CDR2 YDEGEE. The V end lost 0 bases, the J end lost 6 bases, and 1 base lay between the germline ends. The CDR3, as DNA: TGTGCCAGCAGCTTGGTTAATTCACCCCTCCACTTT. Amino acids: CASSLVNSPLHF.

The chain is built from TRBV5-4 and TRBJ2-7, with 10 bases matching TRBD1. Per germline, CDR1 SGHNT and CDR2 YYREEE (reference sequence). The CDR3 is 15 amino acids. V trimming: 3 bases; J trimming: 4 bases; junction bases outside the gene matches: 7. In DNA, the CDR3 is TGTGCCAGCAGCTCCGGGACAGGGGCCGATTACGAGCAGTACTTC. Translation gives CASSSGTGADYEQYF.

Regarding this clone: Other DNA variants within this sample encode the same CDR3. The chain combines TRBV10-3 with TRBJ2-7; 10 bases agree with TRBD2. Germline trimming cut 3 bases from V and 3 bases from J; bases unmatched to any gene: 11. CDR3 length: 17 amino acids. Germline assignment: CDR1 ENHRY and CDR2 SYGVKD. CDR3 in amino acids: CAISDLAGASGSYEQYF. CDR3 coding DNA: TGTGCCATCAGTGATTTGGCCGGGGCTAGCGGGAGCTACGAGCAGTACTTC.

This rearrangement joins TRBV28 to TRBJ1-6; no reliable D call. This CDR3 is built from 18 residues. V was pared by 3 bases and J by 7 bases, with 22 bases between. Germline CDR1 MDHEN, CDR2 SYDVKM. CDR3 bases: TGTGCCAGCAGTTTGGAAGGAGGGTGGGCGCGAATGAATTCACCCCTCCACTTT. It translates to CASSLEGGWARMNSPLHF.

This clone was detected only once. The gene calls are TRBV5-1 and TRBJ1-6, with 8 positions matching TRBD1. CDR1 and CDR2 (germline): SGHRS, YFSETQ. V was clipped by 4 bases and J by 5 bases; unmatched bases: 5. The CDR3 runs 15 residues. The CDR3 coding sequence is TGCGCCAGCAGCCATTGGGACAGGCATAATTCACCCCTCCACTTT. It codes for CASSHWDRHNSPLHF.

This chain links TRBV28 with TRBJ1-6, with D unresolved. The germline CDR1 and CDR2 sequences are MDHEN and SYDVKM. The CDR3 is 11 residues long. The V gene lost 3 bases and the J gene lost 6 bases, with 0 bases spanning the gap. The CDR3 here is CASSFNSPLHF. For the CDR3, the DNA is TGTGCCAGCAGTTTTAATTCACCCCTCCACTTT.